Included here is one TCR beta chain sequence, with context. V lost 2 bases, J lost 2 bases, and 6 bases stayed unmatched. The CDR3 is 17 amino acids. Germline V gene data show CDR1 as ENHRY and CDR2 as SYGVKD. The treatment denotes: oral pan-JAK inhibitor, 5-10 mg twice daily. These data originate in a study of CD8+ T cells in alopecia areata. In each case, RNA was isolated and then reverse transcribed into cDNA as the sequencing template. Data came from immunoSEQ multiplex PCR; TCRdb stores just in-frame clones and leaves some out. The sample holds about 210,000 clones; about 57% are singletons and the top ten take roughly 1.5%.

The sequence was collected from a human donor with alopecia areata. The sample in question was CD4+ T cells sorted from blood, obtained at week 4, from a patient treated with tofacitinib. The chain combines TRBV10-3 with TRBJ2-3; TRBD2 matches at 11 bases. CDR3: CAISEPSGGLYTDTQYF. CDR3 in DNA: TGTGCCATCAGTGAGCCTAGCGGGGGGCTCTACACAGATACGCAGTATTTT.